The 9 T cell receptor beta chains listed next were all sequenced from one sample in a study of shared clonotypes between healthy human individuals. Terminally differentiated effector memory CD45RA+ cells were left out of the naive CD8 fraction, which was CD45RO-negative and positively selected for CCR7. Produced via immunoSEQ multiplex PCR; TCRdb's table is partial and in-frame only. The sample records millions of clones, approximately 94% being singletons. The sample taken for sequencing was naive CD8+ T cells sorted from blood. The receptor set was obtained from a man aged 18 to 29 in good health.

The J gene is TRBJ2-1, the V gene TRBV4-1; 9 bases are a match to TRBD1. V shed 5 bases and J 6 bases; nucleotides not matched to a gene: 8. The CDR3 extends over 15 amino acids. The germline CDR1 and CDR2 sequences are MGHRA and YSYEKL. In DNA, the CDR3 is TGCGCCAGCAGCTTGACAGGGGGAATAGGCAATGAGCAGTTCTTC. Translation gives CASSLTGGIGNEQFF.

This chain links TRBV5-4 with TRBJ2-2, with D perhaps matching TRBD1 or TRBD2 (5 bases each). V was clipped by 4 bases and J by 3 bases, with 10 bases between them. CDR3 length: 14 amino acids. The germline gives CDR1 SGHNT, CDR2 YYREEE (reference sequence). CDR3 DNA sequence: TGTGCCAGCAGCGGGGGAAGGTACACCGGGGAGCTGTTTTTT. Its protein is CASSGGRYTGELFF.

V usage is TRBV7-9 and J usage is TRBJ2-7, with TRBD2 as a possible D gene (5 bases). The CDR3 loop spans 15 amino acids. Trimming pared 0 bases from V and 2 bases from J, leaving 11 bases between. The germline gives CDR1 SEHNR, CDR2 FQNEAQ (reference sequence). As DNA, the CDR3 is TGTGCCAGCAGCTTAGCCTCCGGGGTAGCCTACGAGCAGTACTTC. As protein: CASSLASGVAYEQYF.

This clone was seen a handful of times. The chain joins TRBV14 to TRBJ1-3; no firm D call. This CDR3 spans 14 amino acids. The V gene's germline CDR1 is SGHDN and CDR2 FVKESK. Trimming cost V 0 bases and J 4 bases, with 7 bases left between them. The CDR3 DNA sequence: TGTGCCAGCAGCCAAGATCCACAGGGAAACACCATATATTTT. It codes for CASSQDPQGNTIYF.

The J gene is TRBJ1-6, the V gene TRBV6-5, with 9 nucleotides matching TRBD1. CDR1 MNHEY and CDR2 SVGAGI come from the germline V gene. The CDR3 has 16 residues. V was pared by 2 bases and J by 2 bases, with 1 base of the junction left unmatched. DNA of the CDR3: TGTGCCAGCAGTTACGACAGGGGGACCTATAATTCACCCCTCCACTTT. Amino acid sequence: CASSYDRGTYNSPLHF.

This clone has only one observation. The chain couples TRBV9 to TRBJ2-2; 9 bases are shared with TRBD1. Germline V gene sequence: CDR1 SGDLS, CDR2 YYNGEE. Germline trimming cut 4 bases from V and 4 bases from J; bases unmatched to any gene: 8. This CDR3 comprises 16 residues. In DNA, the CDR3 is TGTGCCAGCAGCTTAGGGACAGGGACCGCCACCGGGGAGCTGTTTTTT. Its protein is CASSLGTGTATGELFF.

This clone has only one observation. The CDR3 DNA is TGTGCCATCAATAGTCTTTCGGCAGGGACCCACGAGCAGTACTTC. Protein sequence: CAINSLSAGTHEQYF. The V call is TRBV10-3, the J call TRBJ2-7; D may correspond to TRBD1 or TRBD2 (5 bases each). Germline loops: CDR1 ENHRY, CDR2 SYGVKD. Trimming left V 7 bases short and J 5 bases short, with 21 bases between. This CDR3 is 15 amino acids long.

V and J are TRBV19 and TRBJ2-1, with a possible D match to TRBD1 (5 bases). Trimming removed 2 bases at V and 3 bases at J, with 14 bases between. CDR1 is LNHDA, CDR2 SQIVND, per germline (reference sequence). This CDR3 has 16 amino acids. This chain's CDR3 is CASSIRGVEIYNEQFF. The CDR3 nucleotides are TGTGCCAGTAGTATAAGGGGCGTTGAGATCTACAATGAGCAGTTCTTC.

Comments on this clone: Other DNA sequences in this specimen translate into the identical CDR3. J is TRBJ2-7 and V is TRBV4-1; unclear D gene. This CDR3 is 13 amino acids long. Trimming took 1 base from V and 2 from J, leaving 6 bases between them. Germline CDR1 MGHRA, CDR2 YSYEKL. The CDR3 loop is CASSQGLPYEQYF. The CDR3 DNA reads TGCGCCAGCAGCCAAGGCCTGCCCTACGAGCAGTACTTC.